This record concerns one T cell receptor (beta chain) sequence. Libraries were prepared by immunoSEQ multiplex PCR; TCRdb keeps only in-frame clonotypes and omits some of them. The repertoire holds tens of thousands of clones, with approximately 80% as singletons. V was pared by 4 bases and J by 0 bases, with 17 bases between. The CDR3 consists of 17 residues. Per the germline V gene, CDR1 is SGDLS and CDR2 is YYNGEE. This record belongs to a study of OX40 agonist ivuxolimab in advanced cancers. The material sequenced was CD4+ or CD8+ T cells sorted from blood, taken in a trial of the OX40 agonist ivuxolimab. The rearrangement joins TRBV9 to TRBJ1-5; tentatively, D is TRBD1 (6 bases). The receptor comes from an adult with an advanced solid tumor such as melanoma, head and neck, liver or kidney cancer. CDR3 amino acids: CASSPLGGDNSNQPQHF. In DNA form, the CDR3 reads TGTGCCAGCAGCCCCCTTGGGGGGGACAATAGCAATCAGCCCCAGCATTTT.